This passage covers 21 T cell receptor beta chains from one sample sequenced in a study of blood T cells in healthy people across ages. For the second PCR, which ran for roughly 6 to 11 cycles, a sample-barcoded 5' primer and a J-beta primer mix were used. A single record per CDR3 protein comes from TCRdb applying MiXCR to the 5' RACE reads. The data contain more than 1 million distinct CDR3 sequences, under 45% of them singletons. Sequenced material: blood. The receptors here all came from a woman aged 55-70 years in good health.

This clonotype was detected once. CDR3 in DNA: TGCGCCAGCACCCGGCGCGGGGACACTGAAGCTTTCTTT. Translation: CASTRRGDTEAFF. The chain has TRBV4-1 and TRBJ1-1; no clear D gene. Germline V gene lookup returns CDR1 MGHRA and CDR2 YSYEKL. CDR3 length: 13 amino acids. Trimming removed 7 bases from V and 3 bases from J, with 12 bases in between.

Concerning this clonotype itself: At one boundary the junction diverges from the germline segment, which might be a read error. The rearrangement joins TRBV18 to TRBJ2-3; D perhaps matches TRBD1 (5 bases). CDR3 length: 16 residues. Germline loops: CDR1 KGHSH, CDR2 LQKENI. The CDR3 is CASSPRSGQSTGTQYF. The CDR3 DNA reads TGTGCCAGCTCACCTCGTTCAGGGCAAAGCACAGGTACGCAGTATTTT.

CDR3 in DNA: TGTGCCAGCAGTAGAATTCGAACTAGCGGGAGAGGGACAGATACGCAGTATTTT. It translates to CASSRIRTSGRGTDTQYF. The chain is built from TRBV27 and TRBJ2-3, with 11 positions matching TRBD2. The CDR3 spans 18 residues. Germline CDR1 reads MNHEY; CDR2 reads SMNVEV (reference sequence). V lost 5 bases to trimming and J lost 3 bases; unmatched junction nucleotides: 13.

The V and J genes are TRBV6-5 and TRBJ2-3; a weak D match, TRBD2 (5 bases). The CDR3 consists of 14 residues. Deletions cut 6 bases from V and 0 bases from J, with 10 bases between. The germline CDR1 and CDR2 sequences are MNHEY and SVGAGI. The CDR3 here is CASRQSGSTDTQYF. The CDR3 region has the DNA TGTGCCAGCAGACAAAGCGGCAGCACAGATACGCAGTATTTT.

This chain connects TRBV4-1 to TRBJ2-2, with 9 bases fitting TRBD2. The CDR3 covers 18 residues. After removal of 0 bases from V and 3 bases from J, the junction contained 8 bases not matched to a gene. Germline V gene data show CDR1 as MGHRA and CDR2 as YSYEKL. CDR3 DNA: TGCGCCAGCAGCCAAGATCTGGAAGCGGGAGGAGACACCGGGGAGCTGTTTTTT. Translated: CASSQDLEAGGDTGELFF.

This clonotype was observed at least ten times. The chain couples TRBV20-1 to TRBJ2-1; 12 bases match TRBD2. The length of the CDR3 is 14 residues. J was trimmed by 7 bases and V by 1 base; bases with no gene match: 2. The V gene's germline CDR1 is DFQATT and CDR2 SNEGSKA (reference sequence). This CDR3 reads CSARGTSGVNEQFF. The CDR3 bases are TGCAGTGCTAGAGGGACTAGCGGGGTTAATGAGCAGTTCTTC.

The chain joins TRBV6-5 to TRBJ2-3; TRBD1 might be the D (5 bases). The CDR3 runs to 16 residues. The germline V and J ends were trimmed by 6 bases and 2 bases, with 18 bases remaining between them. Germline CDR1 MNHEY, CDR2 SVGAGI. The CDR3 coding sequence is TGTGCCAGCAGACAAGGGCAAACAGGATTCACAGATACGCAGTATTTT. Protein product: CASRQGQTGFTDTQYF.

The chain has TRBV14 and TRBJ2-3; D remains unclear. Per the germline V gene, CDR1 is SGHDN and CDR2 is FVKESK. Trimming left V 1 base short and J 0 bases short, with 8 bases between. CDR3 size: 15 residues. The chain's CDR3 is CASSQGGFSTDTQYF. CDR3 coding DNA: TGTGCCAGCAGCCAAGGCGGCTTTAGCACAGATACGCAGTATTTT.

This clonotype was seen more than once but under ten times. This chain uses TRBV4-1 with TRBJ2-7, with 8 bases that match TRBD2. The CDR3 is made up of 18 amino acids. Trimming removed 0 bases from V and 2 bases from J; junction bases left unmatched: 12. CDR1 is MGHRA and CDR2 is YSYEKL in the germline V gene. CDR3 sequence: CASSQDHGGAGVTYEQYF. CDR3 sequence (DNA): TGCGCCAGCAGCCAAGATCACGGGGGAGCGGGAGTCACCTACGAGCAGTACTTC.

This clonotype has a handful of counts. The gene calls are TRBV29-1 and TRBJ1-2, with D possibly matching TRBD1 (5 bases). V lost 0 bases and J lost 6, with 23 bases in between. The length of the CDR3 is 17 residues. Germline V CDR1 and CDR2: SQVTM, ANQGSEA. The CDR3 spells CSVEDHEGTLNTHGYTF. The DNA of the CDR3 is TGCAGCGTTGAAGATCACGAAGGGACCCTAAACACCCATGGCTACACCTTC. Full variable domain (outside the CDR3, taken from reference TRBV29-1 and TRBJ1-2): SAVISQKPSRDICQRGTSLTIQCQVDSQVTMMFWYRQQPGQSLTLIATANQGSEATYESGFVIDKFPISRPNLTFSTLTVSNMSPEDSSIYLCSVEDHEGTLNTHGYTFGSGTRLTVV.

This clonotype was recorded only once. CDR3 in amino acids: CASSQKGGLETQYF. As DNA, the CDR3 is TGTGCCAGCAGCCAGAAGGGGGGCCTTGAGACCCAGTACTTC. The rearrangement uses TRBV3-1 and TRBJ2-5, with D perhaps being TRBD1 or TRBD2 (6 bases each). Trimming took 3 bases from V and 5 from J, leaving 13 bases between them. Germline values: CDR1 LGHDT, CDR2 YNNKEL (reference sequence). This CDR3 contains 14 residues.

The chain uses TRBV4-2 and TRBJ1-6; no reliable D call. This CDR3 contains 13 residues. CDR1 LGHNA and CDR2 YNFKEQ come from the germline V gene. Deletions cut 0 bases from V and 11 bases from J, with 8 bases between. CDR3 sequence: CASSQEGATPLHF. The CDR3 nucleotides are TGTGCCAGCAGCCAAGAGGGCGCTACACCCCTCCACTTT.

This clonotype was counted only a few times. The CDR3 region is CSAEGQGFRGYTF. CDR3 nucleotide sequence: TGCAGTGCTGAAGGACAGGGGTTTCGGGGCTACACCTTC. This chain connects TRBV20-1 to TRBJ1-2, with 9 bases that match TRBD1. Germline V gives CDR1 DFQATT, CDR2 SNEGSKA (reference sequence). The V segment lost 5 bases and the J segment 8 bases; nucleotides outside the gene matches: 9. This CDR3 is 13 amino acids long.

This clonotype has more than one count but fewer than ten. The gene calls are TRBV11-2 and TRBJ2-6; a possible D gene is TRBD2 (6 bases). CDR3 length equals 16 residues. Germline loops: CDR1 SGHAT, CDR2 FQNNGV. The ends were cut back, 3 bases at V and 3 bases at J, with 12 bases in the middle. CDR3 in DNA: TGTGCCAGCAGCTTGGCCCCGGGGGTTGGGGCCAACGTCCTGACTTTC. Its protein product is CASSLAPGVGANVLTF. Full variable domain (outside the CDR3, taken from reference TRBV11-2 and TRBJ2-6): EAGVAQSPRYKIIEKRQSVAFWCNPISGHATLYWYQQILGQGPKLLIQFQNNGVVDDSQLPKDRFSAERLKGVDSTLKIQPAKLEDSAVYLCASSLAPGVGANVLTFGAGSRLTVL.

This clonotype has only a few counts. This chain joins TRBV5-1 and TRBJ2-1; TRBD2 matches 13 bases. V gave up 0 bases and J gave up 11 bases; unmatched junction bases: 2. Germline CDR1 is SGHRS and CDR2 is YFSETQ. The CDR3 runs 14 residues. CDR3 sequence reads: CASSLEGTSGKQFF. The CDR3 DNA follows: TGCGCCAGCAGCTTGGAGGGGACTAGCGGGAAGCAGTTCTTC.

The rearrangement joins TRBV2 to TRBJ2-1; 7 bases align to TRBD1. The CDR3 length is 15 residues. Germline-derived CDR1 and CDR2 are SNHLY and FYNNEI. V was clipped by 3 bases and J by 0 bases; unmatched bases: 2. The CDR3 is CASSEDRSSYNEQFF. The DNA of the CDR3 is TGTGCCAGCAGTGAGGACAGGAGCTCCTACAATGAGCAGTTCTTC.

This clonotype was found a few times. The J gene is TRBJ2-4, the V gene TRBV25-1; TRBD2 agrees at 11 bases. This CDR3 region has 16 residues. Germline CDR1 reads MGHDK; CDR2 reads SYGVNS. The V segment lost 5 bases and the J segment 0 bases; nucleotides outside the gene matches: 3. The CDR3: CASSLAGGGAKNIQYF. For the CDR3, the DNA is TGTGCCAGCAGTCTAGCGGGAGGAGGAGCCAAAAACATTCAGTACTTC.

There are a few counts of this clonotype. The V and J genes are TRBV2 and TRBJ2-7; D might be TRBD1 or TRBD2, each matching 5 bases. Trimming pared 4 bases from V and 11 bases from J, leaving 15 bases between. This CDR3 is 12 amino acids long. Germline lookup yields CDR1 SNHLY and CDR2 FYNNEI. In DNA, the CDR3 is TGTGCCAGCAGTGTGGGGGTTCGGCAAAAGTACTTC. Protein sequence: CASSVGVRQKYF.

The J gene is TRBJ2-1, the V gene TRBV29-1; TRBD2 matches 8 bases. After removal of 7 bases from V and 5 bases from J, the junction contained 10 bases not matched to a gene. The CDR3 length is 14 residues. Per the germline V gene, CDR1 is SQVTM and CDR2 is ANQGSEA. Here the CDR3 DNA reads TGCAGCGGCCGCCTCGGGGGGGGCAACAATGAGCAGTTCTTC. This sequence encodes CSGRLGGGNNEQFF.

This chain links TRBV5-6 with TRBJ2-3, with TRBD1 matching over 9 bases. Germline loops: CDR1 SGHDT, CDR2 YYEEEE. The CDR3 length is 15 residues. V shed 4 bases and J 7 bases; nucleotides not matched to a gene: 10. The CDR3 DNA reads TGTGCCAGCAGCCCGGTCGGGACAGGGTCAAATACGCAGTATTTT. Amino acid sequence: CASSPVGTGSNTQYF.

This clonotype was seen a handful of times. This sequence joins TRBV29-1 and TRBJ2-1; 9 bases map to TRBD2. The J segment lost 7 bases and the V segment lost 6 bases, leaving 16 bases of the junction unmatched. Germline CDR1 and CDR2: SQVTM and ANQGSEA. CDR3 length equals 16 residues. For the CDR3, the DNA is TGCAGCGTCCGGGGCGGGACTAAAGCGGGAGGTAATGAGCAGTTCTTC. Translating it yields CSVRGGTKAGGNEQFF.